The following is a T cell receptor (beta chain) sequence with its context. Its antigen is not yet known. Base-call qualities are not available, and no considerably larger clone is one nucleotide away. The collaborating institutions used their own protocols to collect whole blood in K2EDTA tubes. For TCRbeta analysis, collaborators shipped samples in one of three forms: frozen whole blood, isolated PBMCs, or DNA extracted from either of those sample types. The CDR3 contains 18 residues, cysteine and phenylalanine counted. Only the CDR3 DNA stays, 54 bases, in frame from base 1. CDR1 and CDR2, per the germline V gene, are SGHRS and YFSETQ. V lost 3 bases and J lost 0 bases, and the count of bases not matched to a germline gene is 10. These data belong to a study of blood T cell repertoires in COVID-19 (dated by TCRdb to 2020 to 2021). The study in broad terms: Collaborator samples came from the United States, Italy and Spain and covered acute and convalescent phases of COVID-19. Where available, HLA class I and class II types were obtained from metadata supplied by the sample provider rather than from assay-based typing. Samples were obtained from the ongoing ImmuneRACE study (first 160 participants) and from 1,254 subjects provided by 6 global collaborators. The dataset comprised deeply sampled blood TCRbeta repertoires from subjects exposed to, actively infected with, or recovered from COVID-19. The prospective study material was composed of cDNA or gDNA derived from T cells, B-cell-depleted T cells, or PBMCs. Sample metadata almost always included a de-identified subject ID, COVID-19 status, age in years and sex. The repertoires were made available in a free public database intended to serve as a resource for research on the immune response to SARS-CoV-2.

TCRbeta CDR3 regions were amplified from genomic DNA by means of the immunoSEQ Assay, a bias-controlled multiplex PCR. The published analysis was carried out like this. The number of nucleated cells in each sample was estimated from the amplification of reference gene primers within the assay. To quantify the absolute abundance of each unique TCRbeta CDR3 rearrangement, sequence reads were collapsed and filtered. For each sample, productive Simpson clonality was calculated by taking the square root of Simpson's diversity index across productive rearrangements. TCRdb stores this immuneACCESS table with in-frame sequences only. Part of the clones is absent; in the studies checked, under half of the shortfall reflects unresolved V genes, and no reason is known for the rest. The V and J calls and clone size are taken from that table; D and trimming were inferred from the DNA. The sample data list around 300,000 clones, and 85% to 90% of these were observed just once. Of the sample, 10% to 15% falls within the top ten clones.

The study at large found these results: The amount of clinical and demographic metadata varied by source and participant and was provided uncurated.

The sequenced sample consisted of peripheral blood. The chain uses TRBV5-1 and TRBJ2-4; the junction holds 9 bases that match TRBD1. The TCR was taken from a human donor in a cohort sampled during active COVID-19. The sequence in DNA is TGCGCCAGCAGCTCCGGACAGGGGATCGCAACAGCCAAAAACATTCAGTACTTC. This gives the protein CASSSGQGIATAKNIQYF.